The present T cell receptor beta chain was sequenced within a study of T cell responses to AZD1222 COVID-19 vaccine. Regarding this clone: Its antigen is unknown.

This CDR3 is 14 amino acids long. V was cut by 5 bases and J by 2 bases, with 10 bases left in between. Germline lookup yields CDR1 SNHLY and CDR2 FYNNEI. Study-wide findings and caveats: Spike-specific TCRs gained breadth and depth after people received two AZD1222 doses. Spike-wide vaccine-associated CD4 TCRs dominated at 160-218 and 743-854.

Combined were second doses at about 4 or about 12 weeks. The data were produced by immunoSEQ multiplex PCR, yet TCRdb's version contains in-frame clones alone and is incomplete. The data hold about 93,000 clones, with 75% to 90% observed a single time. This sequence joins TRBV2 and TRBJ1-3; TRBD1 is a possible D gene (6 bases). The input for sequencing was peripheral blood, taken 28 days after the second AZD1222 dose. The origin of this receptor is an adult who received the AZD1222 COVID-19 vaccine. The CDR3 DNA follows: TGTGCCAGCAGTCAGGACAGTCCTGGAAACACCATATATTTT. This translates into CASSQDSPGNTIYF.